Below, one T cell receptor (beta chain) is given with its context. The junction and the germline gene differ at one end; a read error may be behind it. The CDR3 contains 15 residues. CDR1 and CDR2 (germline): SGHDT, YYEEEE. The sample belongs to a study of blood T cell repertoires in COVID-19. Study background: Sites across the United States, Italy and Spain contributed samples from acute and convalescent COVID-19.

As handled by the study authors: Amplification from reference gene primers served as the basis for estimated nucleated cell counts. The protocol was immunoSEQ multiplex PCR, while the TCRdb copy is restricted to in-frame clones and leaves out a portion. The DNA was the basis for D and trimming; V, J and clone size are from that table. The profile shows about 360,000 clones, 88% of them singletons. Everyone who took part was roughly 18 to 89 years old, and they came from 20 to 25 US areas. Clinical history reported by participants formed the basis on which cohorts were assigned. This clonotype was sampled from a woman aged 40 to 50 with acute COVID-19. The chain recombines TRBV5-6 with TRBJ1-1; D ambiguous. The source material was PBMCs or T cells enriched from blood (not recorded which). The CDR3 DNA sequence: TGTGCCAGCAACTTGGGCGGGCGAAGGAACACTGAAGCTTTCTTT. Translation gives CASNLGGRRNTEAFF.